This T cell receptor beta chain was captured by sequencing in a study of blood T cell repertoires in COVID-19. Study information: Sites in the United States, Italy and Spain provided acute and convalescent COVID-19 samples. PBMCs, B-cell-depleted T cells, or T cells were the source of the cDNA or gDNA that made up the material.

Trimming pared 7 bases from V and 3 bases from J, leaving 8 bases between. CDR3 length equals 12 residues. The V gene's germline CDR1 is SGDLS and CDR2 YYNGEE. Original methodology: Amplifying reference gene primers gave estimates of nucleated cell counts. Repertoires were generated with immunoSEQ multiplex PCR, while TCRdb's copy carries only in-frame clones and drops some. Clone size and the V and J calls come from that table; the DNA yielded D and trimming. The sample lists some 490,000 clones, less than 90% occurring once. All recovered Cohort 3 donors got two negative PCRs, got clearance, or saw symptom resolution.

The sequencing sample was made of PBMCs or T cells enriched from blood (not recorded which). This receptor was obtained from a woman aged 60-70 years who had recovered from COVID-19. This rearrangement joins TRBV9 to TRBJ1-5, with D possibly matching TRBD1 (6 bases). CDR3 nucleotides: TGTGCCAGCGGGGGCCTCAATCAGCCCCAGCATTTT. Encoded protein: CASGGLNQPQHF. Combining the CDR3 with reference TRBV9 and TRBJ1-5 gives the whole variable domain DSGVTQTPKHLITATGQRVTLRCSPRSGDLSVYWYQQSLDQGLQFLIQYYNGEERAKGNILERFSAQQFPDLHSELNLSSLELGDSALYFCASGGLNQPQHFGDGTRLSIL.